This record covers a single T cell receptor beta chain. This CDR3 is built from 13 residues. V lost 3 bases, J lost 6 bases, and 6 bases lay in between. Germline V gene data show CDR1 as LGHDT and CDR2 as YNNKEL (reference sequence). The sample originates from a study of blood T cell repertoires in COVID-19. Clones were sequenced by immunoSEQ multiplex PCR, and TCRdb holds only the in-frame ones, with some missing. This table holds about 130,000 clones, around 80% found once. The sequencing input was peripheral blood. The origin of this receptor is a woman aged 55-69 years with acute or convalescent COVID-19. V gene TRBV3-1 (or the pseudogene TRBV3-2) combines with J gene TRBJ1-6; D uncertain. In DNA, the CDR3 is TGTGCCAGCAGCCAGGGGAGTAATTCACCCCTCCACTTT. Residues: CASSQGSNSPLHF.